One sample yielded the 16 T cell receptor beta chains listed below, sequenced in a study of T cells in Graves' hyperthyroidism and ophthalmopathy. What was amplified from RNA transcripts were TCR beta CDR3 regions. First-round RT-PCR of the TCR CDR3 relied on the HTBI primer set. TCRdb recomputed calls from the multiplex PCR reads with MiXCR, one row per CDR3 protein. The sample lists roughly 170,000 distinct CDR3 sequences, approximately 17% occurring once. The sequenced sample was blood. The receptor set was obtained from a woman in her 50s with Graves' hyperthyroidism.

This clonotype was seen repeatedly, ten times or more. V and J are TRBV15 and TRBJ1-2; 11 bases agree with TRBD1. With V trimmed by 0 bases and J by 8 bases, 5 bases remained unmatched. Germline loops: CDR1 LNHNV, CDR2 YYDKDF (reference sequence). CDR3 length: 15 amino acids. CDR3 in amino acids: CATSRDGTGGLGYTF. CDR3 bases: TGTGCCACCAGCAGAGATGGGACAGGGGGTTTGGGCTACACCTTC.

The V call is TRBV27, the J call TRBJ1-5; D may be TRBD1 (6 bases). Germline V gives CDR1 MNHEY, CDR2 SMNVEV (reference sequence). V lost 5 bases, J lost 5 bases, and 13 bases lay in between. This CDR3 has 14 amino acids. The CDR3 bases are TGTGCCAGCAGTCCTAACAGGGCCGATCAGCCCCAGCATTTT. Amino acids: CASSPNRADQPQHF.

This clonotype has at least ten counts. This chain connects TRBV19 to TRBJ2-5, with D possibly matching TRBD2 (7 bases). V lost 5 bases and J 1 base, leaving 17 bases between the germline ends. Germline CDR1 is LNHDA and CDR2 is SQIVND (reference sequence). The length of the CDR3 is 16 residues. In DNA, the CDR3 is TGTGCCAGTAGTCTACGGGGGGCGACTTCCCAAGAGACCCAGTACTTC. Translating it yields CASSLRGATSQETQYF.

This clonotype was recorded a few times. This chain links TRBV5-5 with TRBJ2-5, with 7 bases lining up with TRBD2. CDR1 SGHKS and CDR2 YYEKEE come from the germline V gene (reference sequence). This CDR3 contains 17 residues. V shed 3 bases and J 1 base; nucleotides not matched to a gene: 12. CDR3 protein: CASSWGGRRSGQETQYF. The CDR3 region has the DNA TGTGCCAGCAGCTGGGGAGGGCGGCGATCTGGCCAAGAGACCCAGTACTTC.

This clonotype has ten or more counts. The rearrangement joins TRBV7-9 to TRBJ1-5; perhaps TRBD1 as D (5 bases). Trimming left V 1 base short and J 7 bases short, with 11 bases between. From germline, CDR1 is SEHNR and CDR2 FQNEAQ (reference sequence). The CDR3 has 14 amino acids. The CDR3 is CASSLEQPGQPQHF. The CDR3 DNA reads as TGTGCCAGCAGCTTAGAACAGCCAGGGCAGCCCCAGCATTTT.

This chain uses TRBV2 with TRBJ2-5; D is possibly TRBD2 (5 bases). This CDR3 has 13 residues. The V end was cut by 4 bases, the J end by 4 bases, with 10 bases between. Germline CDR1 SNHLY, CDR2 FYNNEI. The CDR3 reads CASSGLRGETQYF. The CDR3 DNA is TGTGCCAGCAGTGGGCTACGGGGAGAGACCCAGTACTTC. The full variable domain, rest sourced from reference TRBV2 and TRBJ2-5, is EPEVTQTPSHQVTQMGQEVILRCVPISNHLYFYWYRQILGQKVEFLVSFYNNEISEKSEIFDDQFSVERPDGSNFTLKIRSTKLEDSAMYFCASSGLRGETQYFGPGTRLLVL.

The sample holds many counts of this clonotype. This sequence joins TRBV28 and TRBJ2-5; possibly TRBD1 or TRBD2 for D (5 bases each). Trimming took off 6 bases at V and 5 bases at J, with 19 bases between the two ends. Germline V gene data show CDR1 as MDHEN and CDR2 as SYDVKM. The CDR3 contains 15 residues. CDR3 sequence (DNA): TGTGCCAGCAGGTCCCCCGGGACGCCGGCGGAGACCCAGTACTTC. It is translated as CASRSPGTPAETQYF.

This clonotype was recorded many times. V gene TRBV12-3 or TRBV12-4 combines with J gene TRBJ2-5, with D unresolved. This CDR3 is 13 amino acids long. Trimming left V 5 bases short and J 0 bases short, with 7 bases between. The CDR3 DNA sequence: TGTGCCAGCAGTCCTGGGCACCAAGAGACCCAGTACTTC. Its protein product is CASSPGHQETQYF.

This clonotype was found many times. The V call is TRBV19, the J call TRBJ2-1; no firm D call. CDR3 length: 12 amino acids. V lost 1 base, J lost 9 bases, and 7 bases lay in between. Germline CDR1 reads LNHDA; CDR2 reads SQIVND (reference sequence). In DNA form, the CDR3 reads TGTGCCAGTAGTATAGGGGCTGTTGAGCAGTTCTTC. Translated: CASSIGAVEQFF.

This clonotype was detected many times. This rearrangement joins TRBV20-1 to TRBJ1-2; 11 nucleotides agree with TRBD1. The CDR3 is made up of 15 amino acids. Germline assignment: CDR1 DFQATT and CDR2 SNEGSKA (reference sequence). Losses at the gene ends were 2 bases for V and 3 bases for J; bases not matched to a gene: 5. CDR3 in amino acids: CSARSKGQGDYGYTF. The CDR3 DNA reads as TGCAGTGCTAGATCCAAGGGACAGGGGGACTATGGCTACACCTTC.

The chain links TRBV7-2 to TRBJ1-1, with 7 bases that match TRBD1. CDR1 and CDR2 (germline): SGHTA, FQGNSA. J gave up 5 bases and V 6 bases, and 21 bases lay outside the gene matches. This CDR3 has 18 residues. CDR3 DNA sequence: TGTGCCAGCAGTACACGGGGGAGGGGGCGCGTGTCGGCGACTGAAGCTTTCTTT. This encodes CASSTRGRGRVSATEAFF.

This clonotype was picked up a small number of times. This chain links TRBV12-3 or TRBV12-4 with TRBJ2-7, with unresolved D. The V and J ends lost 4 bases and 2 bases respectively, with 12 bases between them. CDR3 length: 14 amino acids. CDR3 in amino acids: CASSSAMTTYEQYF. The CDR3 region has the DNA TGTGCCAGCAGTTCCGCTATGACAACCTACGAGCAGTACTTC.

Regarding this clonotype: This may arise from a read error, as a much more abundant clone is one base away. This CDR3 is CASRRTSLAYGYIF. The CDR3 region has the DNA TGTGCCAGCAGAAGGACATCTCTTGCCTATGGCTACATCTTC. V usage is TRBV6-8 and J usage is TRBJ1-2; a possible D gene is TRBD1 (5 bases). CDR1 MNHGY and CDR2 SAAAGT come from the germline V gene. The CDR3 loop spans 14 amino acids.

This clonotype was seen at least ten times. This chain links TRBV6-6 with TRBJ2-7, with 7 nucleotides matching TRBD2. V lost 2 bases to trimming and J lost 1 base; unmatched junction nucleotides: 5. CDR3 length equals 15 residues. The germline V gene encodes CDR1 MNHNY and CDR2 SVGAGI (reference sequence). CDR3 DNA: TGTGCCAGCAGTTACGGACTAGTTGCTTCCTACGAGCAGTACTTC. It encodes CASSYGLVASYEQYF.

This clonotype has a count of ten or more. The J gene is TRBJ2-1, the V gene TRBV18; 12 bases line up with TRBD2. The V segment lost 3 bases and the J segment 9 bases; nucleotides outside the gene matches: 6. The CDR3 runs to 15 residues. Germline CDR1 KGHSH, CDR2 LQKENI. CDR3 bases: TGTGCCAGCTCACCCGCTAGCGGGGGGGCTGGTGAGCAGTTCTTC. Translating it yields CASSPASGGAGEQFF.

The table lists this clonotype with many counts. The chain links TRBV20-1 to TRBJ1-1, with no clear D. The ends were cut back, 5 bases at V and 1 base at J, with 11 bases in the middle. The CDR3 consists of 13 residues. Germline loops: CDR1 DFQATT, CDR2 SNEGSKA (reference sequence). Here the CDR3 DNA reads TGCAGTGCTGCCCGGACGGCGAACACTGAAGCTTTCTTT. It specifies CSAARTANTEAFF.